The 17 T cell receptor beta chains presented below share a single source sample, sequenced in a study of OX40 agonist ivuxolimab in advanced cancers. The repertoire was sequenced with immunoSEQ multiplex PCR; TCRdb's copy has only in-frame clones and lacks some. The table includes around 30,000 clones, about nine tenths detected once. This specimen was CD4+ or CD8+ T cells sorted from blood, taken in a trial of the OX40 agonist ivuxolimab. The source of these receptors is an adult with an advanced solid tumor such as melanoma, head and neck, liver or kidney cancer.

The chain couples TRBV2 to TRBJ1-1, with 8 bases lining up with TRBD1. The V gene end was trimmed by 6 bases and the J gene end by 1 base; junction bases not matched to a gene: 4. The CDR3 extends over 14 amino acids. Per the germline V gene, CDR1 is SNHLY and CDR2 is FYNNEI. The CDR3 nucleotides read TGTGCCAGCAGGGCGGGACAGGCGAACACTGAAGCTTTCTTT. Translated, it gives CASRAGQANTEAFF.

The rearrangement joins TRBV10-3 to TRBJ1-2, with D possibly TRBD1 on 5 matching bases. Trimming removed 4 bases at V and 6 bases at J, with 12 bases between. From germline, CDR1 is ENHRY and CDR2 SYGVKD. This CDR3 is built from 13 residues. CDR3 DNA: TGTGCCATCAGTGTAGGTGAAGGGGATGGCTACACCTTC. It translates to CAISVGEGDGYTF.

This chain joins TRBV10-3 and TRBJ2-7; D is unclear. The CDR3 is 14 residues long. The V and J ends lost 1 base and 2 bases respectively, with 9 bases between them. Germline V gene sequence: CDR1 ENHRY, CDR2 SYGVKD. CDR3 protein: CAISEYPGPYEQYF. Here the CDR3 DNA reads TGTGCCATCAGTGAGTATCCGGGCCCCTACGAGCAGTACTTC.

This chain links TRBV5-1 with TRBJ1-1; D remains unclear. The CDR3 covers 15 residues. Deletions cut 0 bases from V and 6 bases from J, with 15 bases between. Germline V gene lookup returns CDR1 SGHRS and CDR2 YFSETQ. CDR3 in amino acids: CASSLESFARAEAFF. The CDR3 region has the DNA TGCGCCAGCAGCTTGGAGAGCTTTGCTAGAGCTGAAGCTTTCTTT.

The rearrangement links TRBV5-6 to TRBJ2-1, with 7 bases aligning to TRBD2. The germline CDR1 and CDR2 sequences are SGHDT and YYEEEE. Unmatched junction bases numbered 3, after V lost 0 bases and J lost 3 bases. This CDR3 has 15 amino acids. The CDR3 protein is CASSLALADYNEQFF. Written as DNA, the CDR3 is TGTGCCAGCAGCTTGGCGCTAGCGGACTACAATGAGCAGTTCTTC.

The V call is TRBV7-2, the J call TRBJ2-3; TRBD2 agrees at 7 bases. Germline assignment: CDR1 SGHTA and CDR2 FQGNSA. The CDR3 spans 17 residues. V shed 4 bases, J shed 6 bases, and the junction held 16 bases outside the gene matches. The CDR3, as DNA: TGTGCCAGCAGCTCCCCAGGTCAAGCGGGGAAGAGGGATACGCAGTATTTT. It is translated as CASSSPGQAGKRDTQYF.

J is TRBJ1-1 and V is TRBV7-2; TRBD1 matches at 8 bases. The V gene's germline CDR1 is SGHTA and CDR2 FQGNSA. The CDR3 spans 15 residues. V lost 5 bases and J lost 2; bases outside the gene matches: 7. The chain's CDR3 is CASSARTGLNTEAFF. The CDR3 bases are TGTGCCAGCAGCGCACGGACAGGGCTTAACACTGAAGCTTTCTTT. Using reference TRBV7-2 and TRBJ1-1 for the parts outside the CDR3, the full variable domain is GAGVSQSPSNKVTEKGKDVELRCDPISGHTALYWYRQSLGQGLEFLIYFQGNSAPDKSGLPSDRFSAERTGGSVSTLTIQRTQQEDSAVYLCASSARTGLNTEAFFGQGTRLTVV.

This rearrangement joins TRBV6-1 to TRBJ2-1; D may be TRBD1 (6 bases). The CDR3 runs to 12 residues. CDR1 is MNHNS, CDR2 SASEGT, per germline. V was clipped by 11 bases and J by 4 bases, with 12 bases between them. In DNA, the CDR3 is TGTGCCGTCGGACAGAGTTACAATGAGCAGTTCTTC. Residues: CAVGQSYNEQFF.

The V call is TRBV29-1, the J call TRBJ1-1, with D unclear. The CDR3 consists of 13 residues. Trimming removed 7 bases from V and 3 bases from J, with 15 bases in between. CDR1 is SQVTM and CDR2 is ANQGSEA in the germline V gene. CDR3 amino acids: CSARLAQDTEAFF. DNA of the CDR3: TGCAGCGCCCGCTTGGCTCAAGACACTGAAGCTTTCTTT.

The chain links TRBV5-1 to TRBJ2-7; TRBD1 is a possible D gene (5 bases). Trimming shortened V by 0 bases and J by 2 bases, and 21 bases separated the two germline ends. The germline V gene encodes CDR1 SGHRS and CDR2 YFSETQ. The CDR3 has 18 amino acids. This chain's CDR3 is CASSLGIVGPGRTYEQYF. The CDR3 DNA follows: TGCGCCAGCAGCTTGGGGATTGTGGGGCCGGGCAGGACCTACGAGCAGTACTTC.

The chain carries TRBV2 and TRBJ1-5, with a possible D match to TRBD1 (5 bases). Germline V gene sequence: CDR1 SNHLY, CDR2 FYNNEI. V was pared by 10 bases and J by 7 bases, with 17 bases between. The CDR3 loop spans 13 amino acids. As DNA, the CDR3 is TGTGCCACCCAGAGCGGGGGGTCGCAGCCCCAGCATTTT. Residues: CATQSGGSQPQHF.

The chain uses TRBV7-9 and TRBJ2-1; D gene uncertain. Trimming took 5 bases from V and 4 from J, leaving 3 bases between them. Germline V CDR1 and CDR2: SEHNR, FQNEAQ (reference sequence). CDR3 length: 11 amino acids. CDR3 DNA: TGTGCCAGCAGCCCATACAATGAGCAGTTCTTC. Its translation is CASSPYNEQFF.

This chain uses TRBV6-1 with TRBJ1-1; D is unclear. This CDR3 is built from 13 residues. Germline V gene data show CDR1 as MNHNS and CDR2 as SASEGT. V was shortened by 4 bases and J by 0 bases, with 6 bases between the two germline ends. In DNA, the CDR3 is TGTGCCAGCAGTGGGCAGCTGAACACTGAAGCTTTCTTT. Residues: CASSGQLNTEAFF.

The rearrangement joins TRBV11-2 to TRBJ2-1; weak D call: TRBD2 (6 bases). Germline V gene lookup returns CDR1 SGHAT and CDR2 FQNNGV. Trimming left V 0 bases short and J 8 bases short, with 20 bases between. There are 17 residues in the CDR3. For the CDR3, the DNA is TGTGCCAGCAGCTTAGATCGGGGACGGGGGAGTCGGGATGAGCAGTTCTTC. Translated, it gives CASSLDRGRGSRDEQFF.

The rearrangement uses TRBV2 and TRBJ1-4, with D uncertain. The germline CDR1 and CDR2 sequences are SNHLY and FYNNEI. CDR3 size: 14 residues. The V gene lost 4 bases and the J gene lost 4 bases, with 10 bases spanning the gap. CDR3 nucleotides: TGTGCCAGCAGTGGGAATACGCTTAATGAAAAACTGTTTTTT. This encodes CASSGNTLNEKLFF.

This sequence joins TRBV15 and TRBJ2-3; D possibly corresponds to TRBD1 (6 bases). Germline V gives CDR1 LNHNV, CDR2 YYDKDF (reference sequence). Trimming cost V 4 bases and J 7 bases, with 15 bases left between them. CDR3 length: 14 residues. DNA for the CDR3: TGTGCCACCAGCAAATCGGACAGACGGAATACGCAGTATTTT. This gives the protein CATSKSDRRNTQYF. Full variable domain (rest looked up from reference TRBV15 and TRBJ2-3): DAMVIQNPRYQVTQFGKPVTLSCSQTLNHNVMYWYQQKSSQAPKLLFHYYDKDFNNEADTPDNFQSRRPNTSFCFLDIRSPGLGDTAMYLCATSKSDRRNTQYFGPGTRLTVL.

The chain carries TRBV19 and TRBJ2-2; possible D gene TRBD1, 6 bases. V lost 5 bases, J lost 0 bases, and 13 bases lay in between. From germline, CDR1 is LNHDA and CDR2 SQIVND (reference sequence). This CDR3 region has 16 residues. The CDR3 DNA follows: TGTGCCAGTAGTCCACGACAGGACTCGAACACCGGGGAGCTGTTTTTT. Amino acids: CASSPRQDSNTGELFF.